The rows below give T cell receptor beta chains drawn from one sample of a study of OX40 agonist ivuxolimab in advanced cancers. Here immunoSEQ multiplex PCR was the method, and the copy in TCRdb shows in-frame clones only, minus some. The sample gives tens of thousands of clones, roughly 84% of which show up once; approximately 25% is in the top ten. This material consisted of CD4+ or CD8+ T cells sorted from blood, taken in a trial of the OX40 agonist ivuxolimab. Receptors originate from an adult with an advanced solid tumor such as melanoma, head and neck, liver or kidney cancer. Both conserved end residues are part of each CDR3. D genes are given only for firm matches. Clone size appears in some rows only: once, few, many, or a class for an expanded clone.

>.|TRBJ2-2|TRBD1|TRBV4-1
TGCGCCAGCAGCCCTCAGGGACAGGCCGGGGAGCTGTTTTTT
CASSPQGQAGELFF
>.|TRBJ2-1|.|TRBV13
TGTGCCAGCAGCCACCAGGGACTTCCGAATTTTGAGCAGTTCTTC
CASSHQGLPNFEQFF
>.|TRBJ2-1|TRBD2|TRBV5-8
TGTGCCAGCAGCTTGGGTCCTAGCGGGAAAGATAATGAGCAGTTCTTC
CASSLGPSGKDNEQFF
>.|TRBJ2-3|.|TRBV11-2
TGTGCCAGCAGCGCAATTCCCGATACGCAGTATTTT
CASSAIPDTQYF
>.|TRBJ2-6|.|TRBV5-4
TGTGCCAGCAGATCACAACTGTCTGGGGCCAACGTCCTGACTTTC
CASRSQLSGANVLTF
>.|TRBJ1-1|.|TRBV4-1
TGCGCCAGCAGCCAAGAAGCCAGGGAAAACGTCGAAGCTTTCTTT
CASSQEARENVEAFF
>.|TRBJ2-7|.|TRBV20-1
TGCAGTGCTTCGACTTCCTACGAGCAGTACTTC
CSASTSYEQYF
>.|TRBJ2-3|.|TRBV2
TGTGCCAGCAGGGCAGACACTCCAGATACGCAGTATTTT
CASRADTPDTQYF
>.|TRBJ2-7|.|TRBV19
TGTGCCAGTAGTATAGGCCCAGCGGATTACGAGCAGTACTTC
CASSIGPADYEQYF
>.|TRBJ1-6|TRBD1|TRBV5-5
TGTGCCAGCAGCAATGACAGGGAGGTGTATAATTCACCCCTCCACTTT
CASSNDREVYNSPLHF
>.|TRBJ2-7|TRBD1|TRBV5-1
TGCGCCAGCAGCCTTGGGACAGACTACGAGCAGTACTTC
CASSLGTDYEQYF
>.|TRBJ2-7|TRBD2|TRBV5-4
TGTGCCAGCAGCTTGCTAGCGGACCCTCGCGAGCAGTACTTC
CASSLLADPREQYF
>.|TRBJ2-1|.|TRBV10-1
TGCGCCAGCAGTGAGCTAGCCCTCAGCTCCTACAATGAGCAGTTCTTC
CASSELALSSYNEQFF
>many|TRBJ2-1|TRBD2|TRBV5-5
TGTGCCAGCAGCGCTGCCGGAGCGGGATTTGGAGATGAGCAGTTCTTC
CASSAAGAGFGDEQFF
>.|TRBJ1-6|.|TRBV19
TGTGCCAGTAACTTAGGGTATAATTCACCCCTCCACTTT
CASNLGYNSPLHF
>once|TRBJ2-3|.|TRBV9
TGTGCCAGCAGCCCAGAGGGGTCTCCGGTGCGTACGCAGTATTTT
CASSPEGSPVRTQYF
>.|TRBJ2-7|.|TRBV9
TGTGCCAGCAGCGTAGGGAAGGGAACACGGGTCTACGAGCAGTACTTC
CASSVGKGTRVYEQYF
>.|TRBJ2-3|TRBD2|TRBV7-3
TGTGCCAGCAGCTTAACGCGGGAGCGCACAGATACGCAGTATTTT
CASSLTRERTDTQYF
>.|TRBJ1-1|.|TRBV9
TGTGCCAGCAGCCCCCCCCACGGATCTACTGAAGCTTTCTTT
CASSPPHGSTEAFF
>.|TRBJ2-3|TRBD1|TRBV7-6
TGTGCCAGCAGCCCTAACTCCGGGACAGGGCTTACAGATACGCAGTATTTT
CASSPNSGTGLTDTQYF
>.|TRBJ1-5|TRBD1|TRBV10-1
TGCGCCAGCAGTGAGGGGCCGGGACAGCTTAATCAGCCCCAGCATTTT
CASSEGPGQLNQPQHF
>.|TRBJ1-1|.|TRBV2
TGTGCCAGCAGTGTGGGCAGGGGGAACACTGAAGCTTTCTTT
CASSVGRGNTEAFF
>.|TRBJ2-3|TRBD1|TRBV7-9
TGTGCCAGCAGCAGACGAGCGGACAGGTACACAGATACGCAGTATTTT
CASSRRADRYTDTQYF
>.|TRBJ2-3|TRBD2|TRBV7-9
TGTGCCAGCAGCCAACAAAGCGGGGTGACAGATACGCAGTATTTT
CASSQQSGVTDTQYF
>.|TRBJ1-3|.|TRBV5-1
TGCGCCAGCAGCCCCCTTGGACAACAGGAAACTGGAAACACCATATATTTT
CASSPLGQQETGNTIYF
>.|TRBJ2-1|.|TRBV13
TGTGCCAGCAGCTTAAACGGTGGCTTTTTTGACTATGAGCAGTTCTTC
CASSLNGGFFDYEQFF
>once|TRBJ2-1|.|TRBV5-6
TGTGCCAGCAGACCGACAGGCCCGGGGTCCTACAATGAGCAGTTCTTC
CASRPTGPGSYNEQFF
>once|TRBJ2-1|.|TRBV19
TGTGCCAGTAGGTTTTGGCAGGGGTCCAATGAGCAGTTCTTC
CASRFWQGSNEQFF
>.|TRBJ1-1|.|TRBV7-8
TGTGCCAGCAGCGTGGGTCCTCACACTGAAGCTTTCTTT
CASSVGPHTEAFF
>.|TRBJ1-5|TRBD1|TRBV19
TGTGCCAGTACTCGAACAGGGGGCAATCAGCCCCAGCATTTT
CASTRTGGNQPQHF
>once|TRBJ2-3|.|TRBV10-2
TGCGCCAGCAGTGAGTCGGCCGCCAGCACAGATACGCAGTATTTT
CASSESAASTDTQYF
>.|TRBJ2-2|TRBD2|TRBV5-6
TGTGCCAGCAGCGTAGGACTAGCGGGAGGGACCGGGGAGCTGTTTTTT
CASSVGLAGGTGELFF
>.|TRBJ1-1|.|TRBV4-1
TGCGCCAGCAGCCCGACCCTGGGGAACACTGAAGCTTTCTTT
CASSPTLGNTEAFF
>.|TRBJ2-7|.|TRBV4-1
TGCGCCAGCAGCCAAGGGGCACAGGGAGCCTACGAGCAGTACTTC
CASSQGAQGAYEQYF
>.|TRBJ1-2|.|TRBV11-2
TGTGCCAGCAGCTTAGGTGTCAGGAGCTATGGCTACACCTTC
CASSLGVRSYGYTF
>.|TRBJ2-7|.|TRBV5-4
TGTGCCAGCAGCTTGGCCCTGGCTACCGAGCAGTACTTC
CASSLALATEQYF
>.|TRBJ1-4|.|TRBV7-6
TGTGCCAGCAGCTTAGCCAGGGTTGAAAAACTGTTTTTT
CASSLARVEKLFF
>few|TRBJ1-1|.|TRBV7-3
TGTGCCAGCAGCCCAGGCGGGGACACTGAAGCTTTCTTT
CASSPGGDTEAFF
>.|TRBJ1-4|.|TRBV13
TGTGCCAGCAGCTCAGGGACGACAGGAGAAAAACTGTTTTTT
CASSSGTTGEKLFF
>.|TRBJ2-3|.|TRBV6-4
TGTGCCAGCAGTCATGACGGGATAGATACGCAGTATTTT
CASSHDGIDTQYF
>.|TRBJ2-5|TRBD1|TRBV11-2
TGTGCCAGCAGCTTAGGACAGGGTCAACAGTACTTC
CASSLGQGQQYF
>.|TRBJ2-7|TRBD2|TRBV7-9
TGTGCCAGCAGCTACGGGGCGGGGGACGAGCAGTACTTC
CASSYGAGDEQYF
>.|TRBJ2-3|TRBD2|TRBV6-6
TGTGCCAGCATTGGGGGGGTTGCGGATACGCAGTATTTT
CASIGGVADTQYF
>.|TRBJ1-1|TRBD1|TRBV2
TGTGCCAGCAGTGAAGTTGTAGGGGGCGGGTTCGGCACTGAAGCTTTCTTT
CASSEVVGGGFGTEAFF